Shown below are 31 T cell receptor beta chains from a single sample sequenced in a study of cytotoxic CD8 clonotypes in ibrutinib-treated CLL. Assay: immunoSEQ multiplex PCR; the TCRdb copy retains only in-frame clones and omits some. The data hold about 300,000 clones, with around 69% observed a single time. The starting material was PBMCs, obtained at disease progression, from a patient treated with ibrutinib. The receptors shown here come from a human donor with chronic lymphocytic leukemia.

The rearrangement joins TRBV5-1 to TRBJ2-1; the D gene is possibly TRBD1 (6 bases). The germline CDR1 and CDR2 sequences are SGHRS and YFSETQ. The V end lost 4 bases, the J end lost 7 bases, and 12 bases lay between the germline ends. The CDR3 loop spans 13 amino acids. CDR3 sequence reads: CASSANRANEQFF. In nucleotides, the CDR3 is TGCGCCAGCAGCGCCAACAGGGCTAATGAGCAGTTCTTC.

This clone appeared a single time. The CDR3 reads CASSSEGGSYNEQFF. CDR3 DNA sequence: TGTGCCAGCAGCTCGGAAGGGGGCTCCTACAATGAGCAGTTCTTC. The chain links TRBV2 to TRBJ2-1; D is perhaps TRBD1 (6 bases). V shed 6 bases and J shed 0 bases, with 12 bases lying between them. Germline V CDR1 and CDR2: SNHLY, FYNNEI. CDR3 length equals 15 residues.

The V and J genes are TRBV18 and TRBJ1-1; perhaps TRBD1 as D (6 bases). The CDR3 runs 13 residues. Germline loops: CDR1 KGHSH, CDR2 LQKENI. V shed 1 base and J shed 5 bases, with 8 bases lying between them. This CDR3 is CASSPLQGTEAFF. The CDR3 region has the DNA TGTGCCAGCTCACCACTACAGGGTACTGAAGCTTTCTTT. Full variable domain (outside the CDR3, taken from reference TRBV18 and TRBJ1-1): NAGVMQNPRHLVRRRGQEARLRCSPMKGHSHVYWYRQLPEEGLKFMVYLQKENIIDESGMPKERFSAEFPKEGPSILRIQQVVRGDSAAYFCASSPLQGTEAFFGQGTRLTVV.

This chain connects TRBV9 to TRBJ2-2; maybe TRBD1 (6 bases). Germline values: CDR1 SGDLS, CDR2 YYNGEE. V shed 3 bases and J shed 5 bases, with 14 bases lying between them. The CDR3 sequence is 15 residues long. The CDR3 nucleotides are TGTGCCAGCAGCGCCAGACAGGTATTGACCGGGGAGCTGTTTTTT. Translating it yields CASSARQVLTGELFF.

CDR3 in DNA: TGTGCCAGCAGCCTGGGAGCCAGAGATGGCTACACCTTC. This translates into CASSLGARDGYTF. This sequence joins TRBV7-2 and TRBJ1-2, with D uncertain. Trimming removed 5 bases at V and 6 bases at J, with 13 bases between. The CDR3 extends over 13 amino acids. Germline CDR1 reads SGHTA; CDR2 reads FQGNSA.

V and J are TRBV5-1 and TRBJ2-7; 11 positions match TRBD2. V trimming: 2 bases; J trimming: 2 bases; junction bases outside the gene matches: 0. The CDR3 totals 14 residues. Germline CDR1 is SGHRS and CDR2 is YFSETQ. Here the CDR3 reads CASSFSGGAYEQYF. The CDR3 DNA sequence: TGCGCCAGCAGCTTTAGCGGGGGGGCCTACGAGCAGTACTTC.

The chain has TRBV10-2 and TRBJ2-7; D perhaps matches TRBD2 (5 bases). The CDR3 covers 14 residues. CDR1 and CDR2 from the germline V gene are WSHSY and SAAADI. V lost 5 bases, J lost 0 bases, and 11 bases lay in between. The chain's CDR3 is CASSPSGNSYEQYF. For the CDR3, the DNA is TGCGCCAGCAGTCCCAGCGGTAACTCCTACGAGCAGTACTTC.

CDR3 loop: CASSAGLAQTLNEQFF. The CDR3 region has the DNA TGTGCCAGCAGCGCCGGACTAGCGCAAACCCTCAATGAGCAGTTCTTC. The chain combines TRBV7-3 with TRBJ2-1, with TRBD2 identical over 9 bases. The V gene end was trimmed by 5 bases and the J gene end by 6 bases; junction bases not matched to a gene: 11. The length of the CDR3 is 16 residues. The germline CDR1 and CDR2 sequences are SGHTA and FQGTGA.

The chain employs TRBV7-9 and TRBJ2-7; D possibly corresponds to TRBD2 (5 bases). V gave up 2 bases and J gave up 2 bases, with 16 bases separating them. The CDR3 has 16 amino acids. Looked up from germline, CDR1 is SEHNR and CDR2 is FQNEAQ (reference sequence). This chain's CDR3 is CASSLISELGAYEQYF. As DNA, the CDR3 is TGTGCCAGCAGCTTAATTTCAGAGCTGGGAGCCTACGAGCAGTACTTC.

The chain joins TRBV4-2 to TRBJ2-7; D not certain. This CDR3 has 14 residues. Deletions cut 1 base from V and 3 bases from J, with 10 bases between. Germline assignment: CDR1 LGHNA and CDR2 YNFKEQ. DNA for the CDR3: TGTGCCAGCAGCCAAGGAGGCACTGTCTACGAGCAGTACTTC. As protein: CASSQGGTVYEQYF.

As DNA, the CDR3 is TGTGCCAGCAGCTTGCAGCGGGAGGCGACAGATACGCAGTATTTT. It encodes CASSLQREATDTQYF. The gene calls are TRBV11-2 and TRBJ2-3, with 9 positions matching TRBD2. With 3 bases clipped from V and 3 bases from J, the junction kept 4 bases outside the gene matches. The CDR3 spans 15 residues. Germline V gene sequence: CDR1 SGHAT, CDR2 FQNNGV.

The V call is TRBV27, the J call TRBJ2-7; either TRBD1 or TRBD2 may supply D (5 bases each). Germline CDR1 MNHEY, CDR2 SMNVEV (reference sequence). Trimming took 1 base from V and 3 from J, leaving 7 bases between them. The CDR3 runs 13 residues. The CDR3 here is CASSLFGGYEQYF. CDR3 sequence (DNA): TGTGCCAGCAGTTTATTTGGGGGCTACGAGCAGTACTTC.

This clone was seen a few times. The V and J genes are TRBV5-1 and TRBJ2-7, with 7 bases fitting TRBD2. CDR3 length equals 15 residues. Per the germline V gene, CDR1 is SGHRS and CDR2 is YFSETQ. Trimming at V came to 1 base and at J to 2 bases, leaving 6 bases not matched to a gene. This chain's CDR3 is CASSLWGGNPYEQYF. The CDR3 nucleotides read TGCGCCAGCAGCTTGTGGGGAGGGAATCCCTACGAGCAGTACTTC. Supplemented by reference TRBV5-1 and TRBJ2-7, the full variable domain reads KAGVTQTPRYLIKTRGQQVTLSCSPISGHRSVSWYQQTPGQGLQFLFEYFSETQRNKGNFPGRFSGRQFSNSRSEMNVSTLELGDSALYLCASSLWGGNPYEQYFGPGTRLTVT.

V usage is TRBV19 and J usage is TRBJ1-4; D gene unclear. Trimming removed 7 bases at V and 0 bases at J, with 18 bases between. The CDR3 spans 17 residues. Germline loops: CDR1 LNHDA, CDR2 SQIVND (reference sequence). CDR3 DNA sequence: TGTGCCAGTACCCACCCCCGTTCAGCTGCAACTAATGAAAAACTGTTTTTT. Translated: CASTHPRSAATNEKLFF.

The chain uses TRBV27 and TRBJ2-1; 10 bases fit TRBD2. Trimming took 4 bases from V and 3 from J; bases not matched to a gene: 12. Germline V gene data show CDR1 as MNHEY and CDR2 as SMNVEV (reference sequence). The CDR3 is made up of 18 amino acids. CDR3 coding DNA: TGTGCCAGCAGTTCCCCTCGGCGTAGCGGGAGGCTCTACAATGAGCAGTTCTTC. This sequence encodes CASSSPRRSGRLYNEQFF.

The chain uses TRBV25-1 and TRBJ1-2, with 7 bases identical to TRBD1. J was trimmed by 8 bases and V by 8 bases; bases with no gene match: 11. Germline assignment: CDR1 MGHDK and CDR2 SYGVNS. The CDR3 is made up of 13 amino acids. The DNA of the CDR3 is TGTGCCAGCCGGCTAGGGGGCCATTGGGGCTACACCTTC. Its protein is CASRLGGHWGYTF.

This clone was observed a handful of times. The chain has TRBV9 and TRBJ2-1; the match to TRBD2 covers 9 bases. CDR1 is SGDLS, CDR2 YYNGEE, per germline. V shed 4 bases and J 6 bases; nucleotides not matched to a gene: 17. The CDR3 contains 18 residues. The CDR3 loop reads CASSTPRLGGRAVNEQFF. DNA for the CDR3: TGTGCCAGCAGCACTCCCCGTCTGGGCGGGAGGGCCGTCAATGAGCAGTTCTTC.

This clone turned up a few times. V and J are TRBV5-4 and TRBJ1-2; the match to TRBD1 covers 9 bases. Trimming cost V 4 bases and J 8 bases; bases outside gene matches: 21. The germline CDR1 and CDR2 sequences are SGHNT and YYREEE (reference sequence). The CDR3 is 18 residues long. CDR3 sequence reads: CASSPGTGLRGMLAGYTF. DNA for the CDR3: TGTGCCAGCAGCCCCGGGACAGGGTTAAGGGGGATGTTGGCCGGCTACACCTTC.

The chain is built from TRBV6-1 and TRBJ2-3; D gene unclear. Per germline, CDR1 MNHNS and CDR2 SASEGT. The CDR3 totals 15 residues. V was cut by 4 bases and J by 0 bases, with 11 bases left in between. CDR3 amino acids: CASSVSAASTDTQYF. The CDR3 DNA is TGTGCCAGCAGTGTGTCGGCGGCTAGCACAGATACGCAGTATTTT.

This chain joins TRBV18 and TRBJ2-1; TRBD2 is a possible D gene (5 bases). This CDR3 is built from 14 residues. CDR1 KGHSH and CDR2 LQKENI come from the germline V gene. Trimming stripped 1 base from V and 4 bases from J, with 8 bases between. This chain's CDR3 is CASSPRAEYNEQFF. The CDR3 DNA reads TGTGCCAGCTCACCACGAGCGGAGTACAATGAGCAGTTCTTC.

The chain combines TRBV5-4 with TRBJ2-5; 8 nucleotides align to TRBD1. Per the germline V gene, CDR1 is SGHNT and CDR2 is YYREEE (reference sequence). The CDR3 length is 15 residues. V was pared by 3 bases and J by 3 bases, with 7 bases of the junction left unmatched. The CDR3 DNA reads TGTGCCAGCAGCTCCCCGGGACAGGTAGAAGAGACCCAGTACTTC. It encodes CASSSPGQVEETQYF.

The CDR3 loop is CASSPRANQPQHF. In DNA, the CDR3 is TGTGCCAGCAGTCCCAGGGCCAATCAGCCCCAGCATTTT. The chain has TRBV2 and TRBJ1-5, with a tentative D call TRBD1 (5 bases). Germline loops: CDR1 SNHLY, CDR2 FYNNEI. CDR3 length: 13 amino acids. The V and J ends lost 5 bases and 3 bases respectively, with 8 bases between them.

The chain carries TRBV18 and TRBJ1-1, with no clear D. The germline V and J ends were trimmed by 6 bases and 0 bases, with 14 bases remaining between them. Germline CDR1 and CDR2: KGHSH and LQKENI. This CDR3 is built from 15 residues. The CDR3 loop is CASSPLGLMNTEAFF. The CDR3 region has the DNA TGTGCCAGCTCCCCATTGGGCTTAATGAACACTGAAGCTTTCTTT.

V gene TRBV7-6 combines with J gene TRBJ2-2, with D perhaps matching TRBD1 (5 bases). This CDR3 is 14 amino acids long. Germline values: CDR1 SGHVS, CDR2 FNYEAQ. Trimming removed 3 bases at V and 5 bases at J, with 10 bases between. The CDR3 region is CASSLQGPTGELFF. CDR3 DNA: TGTGCCAGCAGCTTGCAGGGTCCTACCGGGGAGCTGTTTTTT.

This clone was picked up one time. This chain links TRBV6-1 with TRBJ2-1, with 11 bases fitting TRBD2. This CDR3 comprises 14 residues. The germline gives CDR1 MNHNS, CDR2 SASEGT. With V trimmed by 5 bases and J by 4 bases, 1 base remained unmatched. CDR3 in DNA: TGTGCCAGCAGTCTAGCGGGGGGTTACAATGAGCAGTTCTTC. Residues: CASSLAGGYNEQFF.

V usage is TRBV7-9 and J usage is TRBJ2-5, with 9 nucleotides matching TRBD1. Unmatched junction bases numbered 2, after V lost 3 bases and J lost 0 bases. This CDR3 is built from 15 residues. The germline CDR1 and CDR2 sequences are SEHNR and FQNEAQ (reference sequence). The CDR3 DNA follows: TGTGCCAGCAGCTTGGGGACAGGGTACCAAGAGACCCAGTACTTC. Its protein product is CASSLGTGYQETQYF.

Here the CDR3 DNA reads TGTGCCAGCAGCGGATGGACTGGAAACACCATATATTTT. Translating gives CASSGWTGNTIYF. This rearrangement joins TRBV9 to TRBJ1-3; no clear D gene. The CDR3 has 13 amino acids. Trimming shortened V by 3 bases and J by 2 bases, and 6 bases separated the two germline ends. Germline V lookup: CDR1 SGDLS, CDR2 YYNGEE.

CDR3 loop: CASSEVMGVGQYF. As DNA, the CDR3 is TGTGCCAGCAGTGAAGTGATGGGAGTGGGCCAGTACTTC. This chain connects TRBV6-1 to TRBJ2-5; a possible D gene is TRBD2 (5 bases). The V end was cut by 1 base, the J end by 10 bases, with 13 bases between. CDR3 length: 13 amino acids. Germline CDR1 MNHNS, CDR2 SASEGT.

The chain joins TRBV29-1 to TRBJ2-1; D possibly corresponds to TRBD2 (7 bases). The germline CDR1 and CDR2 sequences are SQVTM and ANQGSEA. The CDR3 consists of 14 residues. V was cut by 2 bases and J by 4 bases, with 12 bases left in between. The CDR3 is CSVEPGEGYNEQFF. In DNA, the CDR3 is TGCAGCGTTGAACCAGGGGAGGGGTACAATGAGCAGTTCTTC.

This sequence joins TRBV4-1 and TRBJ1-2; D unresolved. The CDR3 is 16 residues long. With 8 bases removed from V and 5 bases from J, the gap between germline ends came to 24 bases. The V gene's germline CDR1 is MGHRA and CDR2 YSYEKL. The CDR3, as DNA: TGCGCCAGCTCCGCCACTAATAGGGAGGGCGCATATGGCTACACCTTC. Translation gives CASSATNREGAYGYTF.

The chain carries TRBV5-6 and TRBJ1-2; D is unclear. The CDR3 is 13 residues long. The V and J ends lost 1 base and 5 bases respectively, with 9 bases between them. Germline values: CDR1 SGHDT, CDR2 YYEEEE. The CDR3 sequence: CASSLLRSYGYTF. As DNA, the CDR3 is TGTGCCAGCAGCTTGTTGAGGTCGTATGGCTACACCTTC.